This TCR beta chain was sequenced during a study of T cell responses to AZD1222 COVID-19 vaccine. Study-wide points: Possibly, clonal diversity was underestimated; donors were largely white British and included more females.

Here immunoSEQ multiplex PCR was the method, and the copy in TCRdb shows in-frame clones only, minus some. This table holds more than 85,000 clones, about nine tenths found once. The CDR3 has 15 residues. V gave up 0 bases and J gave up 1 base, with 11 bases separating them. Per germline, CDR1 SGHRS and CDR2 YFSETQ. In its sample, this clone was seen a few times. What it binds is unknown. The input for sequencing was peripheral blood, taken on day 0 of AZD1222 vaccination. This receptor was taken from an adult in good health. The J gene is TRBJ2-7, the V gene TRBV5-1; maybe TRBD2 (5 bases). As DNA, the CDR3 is TGCGCCAGCAGCTTGGCCCAGTCGGGATCCTACGAGCAGTACTTC. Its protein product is CASSLAQSGSYEQYF.